One and the same sample provided the 10 T cell receptor beta chains below, sequenced in a study of T cell responses to AZD1222 COVID-19 vaccine. Here immunoSEQ multiplex PCR was the method, and the copy in TCRdb shows in-frame clones only, minus some. Seen here are roughly 190,000 clones, more than 80% observed once, and the top ten hold about 4%. Here the sequenced sample was peripheral blood, taken 28 days after the second dose of the MenACWY control vaccine. These receptor sequences come from an adult who received the MenACWY meningococcal vaccine as a control.

CDR3 in amino acids: CASSLRVRDGYTF. CDR3 in DNA: TGTGCCAGCAGCTTGCGGGTTCGGGATGGCTACACCTTC. The genes are TRBV5-6 and TRBJ1-2; D gene unclear. V shed 1 base and J shed 6 bases, with 10 bases lying between them. This CDR3 comprises 13 residues. Per the germline V gene, CDR1 is SGHDT and CDR2 is YYEEEE.

This chain joins TRBV13 and TRBJ2-2, with D tentatively TRBD1 (5 bases). The CDR3 runs to 14 residues. The germline V gene has CDR1 PRHDT and CDR2 FYEKMQ (reference sequence). V was clipped by 5 bases and J by 7 bases, with 14 bases between them. The CDR3 loop is CASSPFGRGGELFF. CDR3 coding DNA: TGTGCCAGCAGCCCCTTCGGTAGGGGCGGGGAGCTGTTTTTT.

This clone turned up a few times. The chain recombines TRBV19 with TRBJ1-1, with 8 bases matching TRBD1. The V segment lost 5 bases and the J segment 6 bases; nucleotides outside the gene matches: 11. CDR1 is LNHDA, CDR2 SQIVND, per germline (reference sequence). The CDR3 is 15 residues long. The CDR3 sequence: CASSLITGGSAEAFF. The CDR3 DNA is TGTGCCAGTAGTTTAATTACAGGGGGGAGCGCTGAAGCTTTCTTT.

The V gene is TRBV5-1, the J gene TRBJ2-7; D is perhaps TRBD2 (5 bases). Germline values: CDR1 SGHRS, CDR2 YFSETQ. The CDR3 is made up of 13 amino acids. The V end lost 2 bases, the J end lost 3 bases, and 9 bases lay between the germline ends. This CDR3 is CASSFGGLYEQYF. DNA for the CDR3: TGCGCCAGCAGCTTTGGAGGTCTCTACGAGCAGTACTTC.

This chain uses TRBV6-6 with TRBJ1-2; TRBD1 aligns across 8 bases. The CDR3 sequence is 13 residues long. Germline loops: CDR1 MNHNY, CDR2 SVGAGI (reference sequence). V dropped 5 bases and J dropped 3; count of bases not matched to a gene: 2. CDR3: CASSTDRDYGYTF. DNA for the CDR3: TGTGCCAGCAGTACGGACAGGGACTATGGCTACACCTTC.

The CDR3: CASSPISGTGTFF. The CDR3 DNA is TGCGCCAGCAGTCCTATATCGGGGACAGGGACTTTCTTT. The V and J genes are TRBV5-1 and TRBJ1-1, with 9 bases that match TRBD1. V gave up 5 bases and J gave up 12 bases; unmatched junction bases: 11. Germline loops: CDR1 SGHRS, CDR2 YFSETQ. This CDR3 has 13 residues.

The rearrangement uses TRBV6-1 and TRBJ1-3; D not certain. The ends were cut back, 0 bases at V and 7 bases at J, with 13 bases in the middle. This CDR3 has 15 amino acids. CDR1 and CDR2 from the germline V gene are MNHNS and SASEGT. CDR3 bases: TGTGCCAGCAGTGAAGCGACCGGGTTCGGCAACACCATATATTTT. Its translation: CASSEATGFGNTIYF.

The CDR3 loop is CASSVGGALGETQYF. The CDR3 bases are TGTGCCAGCAGCGTAGGTGGGGCATTGGGAGAGACCCAGTACTTC. The chain links TRBV9 to TRBJ2-5, with D possibly being TRBD1 (5 bases). CDR3 length: 15 residues. Germline assignment: CDR1 SGDLS and CDR2 YYNGEE. The V end lost 0 bases, the J end lost 4 bases, and 13 bases lay between the germline ends.

The rearrangement joins TRBV12-5 to TRBJ1-1; TRBD1 matches 9 bases. This CDR3 has 13 amino acids. Per germline, CDR1 LGHNT and CDR2 FRNRAP. With V trimmed by 5 bases and J by 8 bases, 6 bases remained unmatched. This chain's CDR3 is CASGRAGQGEAFF. In nucleotides, the CDR3 is TGTGCTAGTGGTAGGGCGGGACAGGGCGAAGCTTTCTTT.

The chain couples TRBV27 to TRBJ2-3; unclear D gene. The CDR3 is 15 residues long. Germline CDR1 is MNHEY and CDR2 is SMNVEV (reference sequence). V shed 0 bases and J shed 0 bases, with 7 bases lying between them. CDR3 nucleotides: TGTGCCAGCAGTTTATCTTCGCATAGCACAGATACGCAGTATTTT. Residues: CASSLSSHSTDTQYF.